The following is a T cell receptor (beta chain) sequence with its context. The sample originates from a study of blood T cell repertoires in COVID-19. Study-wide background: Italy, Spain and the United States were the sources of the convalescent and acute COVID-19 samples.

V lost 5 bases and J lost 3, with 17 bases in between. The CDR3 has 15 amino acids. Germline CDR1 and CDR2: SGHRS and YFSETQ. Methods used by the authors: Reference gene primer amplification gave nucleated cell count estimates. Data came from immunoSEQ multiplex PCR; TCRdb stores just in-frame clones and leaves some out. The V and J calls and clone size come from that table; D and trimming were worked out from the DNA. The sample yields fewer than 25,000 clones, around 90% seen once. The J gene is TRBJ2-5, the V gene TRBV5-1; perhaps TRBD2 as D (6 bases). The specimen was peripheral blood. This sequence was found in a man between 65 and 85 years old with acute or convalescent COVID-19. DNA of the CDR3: TGCGCCAGCAGGGTAGGGACTCGGTTCGAAGAGACCCAGTACTTC. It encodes CASRVGTRFEETQYF.